This T cell receptor beta chain was sequenced for a study of blood T cell repertoires in COVID-19. Study-wide context: COVID-19 samples, acute and convalescent, were from the United States, Italy and Spain. Sources were T cells, B-cell-depleted T cells, or PBMCs; the material itself was cDNA or gDNA.

Germline lookup yields CDR1 LGHDT and CDR2 YNNKEL (reference sequence). V lost 4 bases to trimming and J lost 5 bases, with 9 bases between them. The CDR3 is made up of 13 amino acids. Original processing methods: The assay estimated nucleated cells by amplifying reference gene primers. Generated by immunoSEQ multiplex PCR, the TCRdb table keeps only in-frame clones and is missing some. V and J calls plus clone size are reproduced from that table; the DNA served to infer D and trimming. Seen here are about 190,000 clones, nearly 90% observed once, and the top ten hold 0.62%. The receptor's source is a middle-aged man with acute or convalescent COVID-19. This chain uses TRBV3-1 (or the pseudogene TRBV3-2) with TRBJ2-1; weak D call: TRBD2 (6 bases). Sample: peripheral blood. The chain's CDR3 is CASSRGTHNEQFF. CDR3 coding DNA: TGTGCCAGCAGCCGCGGGACCCACAATGAGCAGTTCTTC.